This passage covers 21 T cell receptor beta chains from one sample sequenced in a study of blood T cells in healthy people across ages. Using a J-beta primer mix together with a sample-barcoded 5' primer, a second PCR was run for roughly 7 to 11 cycles. TCRdb analysed the 5' RACE reads with MiXCR anew, one entry per CDR3 protein. The repertoire holds 800,000 to 950,000 distinct CDR3 sequences, with roughly 35% as singletons. Specimen: blood. The receptors here all came from a man aged 18 to 30 in good health.

This chain links TRBV29-1 with TRBJ2-7, with TRBD1 matching 7 bases. This CDR3 is built from 14 residues. The ends lost 2 bases at V and 4 bases at J; junction bases unmatched: 8. Per the germline V gene, CDR1 is SQVTM and CDR2 is ANQGSEA. CDR3 nucleotides: TGCAGCGTTGAAAGCTGGGACAGTCGGTACGAGCAGTACTTC. This sequence encodes CSVESWDSRYEQYF.

This clonotype was seen a handful of times. J is TRBJ2-5 and V is TRBV28, with 9 bases aligning to TRBD2. Germline V gene lookup returns CDR1 MDHEN and CDR2 SYDVKM. The trim removed 4 bases at V and 11 bases at J, leaving 14 bases unmatched. The length of the CDR3 is 15 residues. The CDR3 DNA sequence: TGTGCCAGCAGTTCCGGACTAGCGCTCTACAATGAGCAGTACTTC. The encoded protein is CASSSGLALYNEQYF. Supplemented by reference TRBV28 and TRBJ2-5, the full variable domain reads DVKVTQSSRYLVKRTGEKVFLECVQDMDHENMFWYRQDPGLGLRLIYFSYDVKMKEKGDIPEGYSVSREKKERFSLILESASTNQTSMYLCASSSGLALYNEQYFGPGTRLLVL.

This clonotype occurred many times. V gene TRBV5-1 combines with J gene TRBJ2-3; TRBD1 is a possible D gene (5 bases). The CDR3 extends over 14 amino acids. Trimming removed 5 bases from V and 3 bases from J, with 13 bases in between. CDR1 and CDR2 from the germline V gene are SGHRS and YFSETQ. This chain's CDR3 is CASSQVSGTDTQYF. The CDR3 nucleotides read TGCGCCAGCAGTCAGGTTTCAGGGACAGATACGCAGTATTTT.

The rearrangement links TRBV20-1 to TRBJ2-1, with 11 bases fitting TRBD2. With 6 bases clipped from V and 8 bases from J, the junction kept 9 bases outside the gene matches. Looked up from germline, CDR1 is DFQATT and CDR2 is SNEGSKA (reference sequence). The CDR3 runs to 14 residues. The CDR3 sequence is CSAPLAGDPDEQFF. The CDR3 nucleotides are TGCAGTGCACCACTAGCGGGGGACCCGGATGAGCAGTTCTTC.

In its sample, this clonotype was seen once. A read error may be the cause here, since a much bigger clone is one base away. The chain employs TRBV6-5 and TRBJ1-2; 7 bases match TRBD1. Germline V gives CDR1 MNHEY, CDR2 SVGAGI. This CDR3 region has 15 residues. This chain's CDR3 is CASSYYRGSNCGYTF. The CDR3 region has the DNA TGTGCCAGCAGTTATTACAGGGGCTCCAACTGTGGCTACACCTTC.

The chain combines TRBV12-3 or TRBV12-4 with TRBJ2-1; no definite D call. CDR3 length equals 15 residues. V was clipped by 6 bases and J by 7 bases, with 19 bases between them. This chain's CDR3 is CASSLDTTPRNEQFF. CDR3 nucleotide sequence: TGTGCCAGCAGCCTAGACACGACCCCAAGGAATGAGCAGTTCTTC.

Points on this clonotype: Sequence at one end of the junction differs from germline and may be a read error. V is TRBV10-3 and J is TRBJ2-4, with D possibly being TRBD1 (5 bases). The length of the CDR3 is 13 residues. Germline CDR1 ENHRY, CDR2 SYGVKD. In nucleotides, the CDR3 is TGTGCCACCAGTGTTCAGGGCTACAATGAGCAGTACTTC. This sequence encodes CATSVQGYNEQYF.

V usage is TRBV7-8 and J usage is TRBJ2-1; no reliable D call. Germline loops: CDR1 SGHVS, CDR2 FQNEAQ. The CDR3 runs 14 residues. The V end lost 4 bases, the J end lost 5 bases, and 12 bases lay between the germline ends. The DNA of the CDR3 is TGTGCCAGCAGCTCCCCCGAGGTGAACAATGAGCAGTTCTTC. Translation: CASSSPEVNNEQFF.

The chain carries TRBV28 and TRBJ2-3; possible D gene TRBD2, 5 bases. V lost 5 bases to trimming and J lost 14 bases, with 20 bases between them. The CDR3 has 13 amino acids. Germline V gene data show CDR1 as MDHEN and CDR2 as SYDVKM. CDR3 amino acids: CASSPWAPGKVYF. DNA of the CDR3: TGTGCCAGCAGTCCGTGGGCCCCGGGGAAAGTGTATTTT.

V usage is TRBV16 and J usage is TRBJ2-1; D perhaps matches TRBD2 (5 bases). Deletions cut 7 bases from V and 0 bases from J, with 13 bases between. In germline, CDR1 is KGHSY, CDR2 FQNENV. CDR3 size: 15 residues. CDR3 amino acids: CASKQRPGSYNEQFF. For the CDR3, the DNA is TGTGCCAGCAAACAGCGGCCCGGCTCCTACAATGAGCAGTTCTTC.

The chain joins TRBV5-5 to TRBJ1-5; D may be TRBD1 (6 bases). V was trimmed by 4 bases and J by 3 bases, leaving 11 bases between them. This CDR3 has 14 residues. Germline-derived CDR1 and CDR2 are SGHKS and YYEKEE (reference sequence). The CDR3 loop is CASSTRDINQPQHF. CDR3 DNA sequence: TGTGCCAGCAGCACCCGGGACATCAATCAGCCCCAGCATTTT. Based on the CDR3 plus reference TRBV5-5 and TRBJ1-5, the full variable domain is DAGVTQSPTHLIKTRGQQVTLRCSPISGHKSVSWYQQVLGQGPQFIFQYYEKEERGRGNFPDRFSARQFPNYSSELNVNALLLGDSALYLCASSTRDINQPQHFGDGTRLSIL.

The V gene is TRBV12-3 or TRBV12-4, the J gene TRBJ2-3, with a tentative D call TRBD1 (6 bases). V was shortened by 6 bases and J by 2 bases, with 24 bases between the two germline ends. CDR3 length equals 18 residues. CDR3 in DNA: TGTGCCAGCAGGGATGAGGACAGAACAATAGTAAACACAGATACGCAGTATTTT. Its translation: CASRDEDRTIVNTDTQYF.

There are a few counts of this clonotype. This rearrangement joins TRBV7-6 to TRBJ2-5; D is perhaps TRBD1 (5 bases). CDR3 length equals 15 residues. CDR1 is SGHVS and CDR2 is FNYEAQ in the germline V gene. Trimming removed 5 bases from V and 1 base from J, with 14 bases in between. CDR3 nucleotide sequence: TGTGCCAGCAGCCAGACAACAGGTCCCCAAGAGACCCAGTACTTC. Translating it yields CASSQTTGPQETQYF.

The V gene is TRBV7-8, the J gene TRBJ2-3; D remains unclear. The CDR3 contains 13 residues. Germline V lookup: CDR1 SGHVS, CDR2 FQNEAQ. The ends were cut back, 5 bases at V and 3 bases at J, with 9 bases in the middle. CDR3 in DNA: TGTGCCAGCAGCGTTCGCCCAACAGATACGCAGTATTTT. This sequence encodes CASSVRPTDTQYF.

The chain employs TRBV6-2 or TRBV6-3 and TRBJ2-4, with 9 nucleotides matching TRBD1. Germline loops: CDR1 MNHEY, CDR2 SVGEGT. The V segment lost 6 bases and the J segment 3 bases; nucleotides outside the gene matches: 6. CDR3 length equals 15 residues. The CDR3, as DNA: TGTGCCAGCAGCCGACAGGGGGTCGACAAAAACATTCAGTACTTC. The encoded protein is CASSRQGVDKNIQYF.

Concerning this clonotype itself: A much larger clonotype is one base distant, so this may be a read error. The chain couples TRBV7-2 to TRBJ2-7; TRBD1 aligns across 10 bases. Germline CDR1 reads SGHTA; CDR2 reads FQGNSA. The CDR3 loop spans 16 amino acids. V lost 5 bases, J lost 7 bases, and 14 bases stayed unmatched. CDR3 in DNA: TGTGCCAGCAGCCGGAGACAGGGGGCCCCCTACAATGAGCAGTACTTC. Its protein is CASSRRQGAPYNEQYF.

The rearrangement uses TRBV5-1 and TRBJ1-2; possibly TRBD1 for D (5 bases). This CDR3 is 13 amino acids long. V was shortened by 0 bases and J by 8 bases, with 11 bases between the two germline ends. Germline CDR1 reads SGHRS; CDR2 reads YFSETQ. CDR3 sequence reads: CASSLERRGGYTF. The CDR3 DNA follows: TGCGCCAGCAGCTTGGAGCGGCGGGGCGGCTACACCTTC.

This sequence joins TRBV10-3 and TRBJ1-1, with D unclear. CDR1 and CDR2 from the germline V gene are ENHRY and SYGVKD. The CDR3 contains 15 residues. V was shortened by 0 bases and J by 2 bases, with 10 bases between the two germline ends. Here the CDR3 reads CAISESRPLNTEAFF. The CDR3 coding sequence is TGTGCCATCAGTGAGTCGCGGCCACTCAACACTGAAGCTTTCTTT.

The chain couples TRBV12-3 or TRBV12-4 to TRBJ2-1; D is uncertain. Near its end, the DNA agrees better with TRBJ2-7, so the J call may be wrong. The CDR3 loop spans 12 amino acids. CDR3 protein: CASSSRANEQYF. The CDR3 nucleotides are TGTGCCAGCAGTTCTAGAGCGAATGAGCAGTACTTC.

CDR3 DNA sequence: TGTGCCAGCAGCCAAGTCCGCGGGACAGCCAAAAACATTCAGTACTTC. Translation: CASSQVRGTAKNIQYF. The chain links TRBV4-2 to TRBJ2-4, with D tentatively TRBD2 (6 bases). This CDR3 contains 16 residues. Trimming removed 1 base from V and 0 bases from J, with 10 bases in between. The germline V gene has CDR1 LGHNA and CDR2 YNFKEQ.

The CDR3: CASSYSPSSSRGSEQFF. The CDR3 coding sequence is TGTGCCAGCAGTTACTCTCCCTCTAGTTCTCGGGGGAGTGAGCAGTTCTTC. This rearrangement joins TRBV6-5 to TRBJ2-1; perhaps TRBD2 as D (6 bases). The V end lost 0 bases, the J end lost 9 bases, and 21 bases lay between the germline ends. This CDR3 is 17 amino acids long. The germline gives CDR1 MNHEY, CDR2 SVGAGI.